This TCR beta chain was found in a study of regulatory T cells in long-lasting Graves disease. Study-wide points: TCR diversity in persistent Graves' patients was below that of newly diagnosed ones. Whereas 966 public clonotypes were shared by new patients, persistent patients shared more, at 2,500 to 3,500.

This clonotype was seen repeatedly, ten times or more. Its antigen is still unknown. According to the study, TCR beta libraries were built with iRepertoire HTBI primers and CDR3-region Arm-PCR. TCRdb used MiXCR to reprocess the multiplex PCR reads, holding one entry per CDR3 protein. This table holds approximately 350,000 distinct CDR3 sequences, about 10% found once. The sample's time point: newly diagnosed GD, antithyroid drugs for less than 3 months. PBMC-derived RNA was used for the TCR library. V was shortened by 6 bases and J by 1 base, with 8 bases between the two germline ends. The CDR3 extends over 13 amino acids. These same data were also listed under a study on T cells in Graves' hyperthyroidism and ophthalmopathy. That investigation notes: The study used the HTBI primer set for a first-round RT-PCR of the TCR CDR3.

This sequence joins TRBV12-3 or TRBV12-4 and TRBJ2-3, with D unresolved. This TCR was recovered from a woman aged 18-35 years with Graves disease. Sample: peripheral blood mononuclear cells (PBMCs), taken at new diagnosis, from a patient treated with antithyroid drugs. This chain's CDR3 is CASSLPGTDTQYF. The CDR3 DNA is TGTGCCAGCAGCTTACCCGGCACAGATACGCAGTATTTT.